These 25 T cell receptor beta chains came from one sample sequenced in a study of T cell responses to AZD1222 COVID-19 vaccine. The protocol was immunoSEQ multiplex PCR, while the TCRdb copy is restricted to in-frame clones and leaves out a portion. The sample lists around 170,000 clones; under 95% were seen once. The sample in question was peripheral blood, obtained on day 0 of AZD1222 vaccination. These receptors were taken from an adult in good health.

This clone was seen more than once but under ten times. CDR3 loop: CSPGAQGGNSPLHF. The CDR3 DNA is TGCAGCCCGGGGGCACAGGGCGGAAATTCACCCCTCCACTTT. This chain joins TRBV29-1 and TRBJ1-6; weak D call: TRBD1 (6 bases). V lost 8 bases to trimming and J lost 7 bases, with 18 bases between them. Germline V gives CDR1 SQVTM, CDR2 ANQGSEA. The CDR3 consists of 14 residues.

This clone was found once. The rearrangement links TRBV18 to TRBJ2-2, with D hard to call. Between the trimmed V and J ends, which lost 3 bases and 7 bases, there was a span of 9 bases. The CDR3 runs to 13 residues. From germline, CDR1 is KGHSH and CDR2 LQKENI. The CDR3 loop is CASSPVVGGELFF. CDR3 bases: TGTGCCAGCTCACCGGTTGTGGGCGGGGAGCTGTTTTTT.

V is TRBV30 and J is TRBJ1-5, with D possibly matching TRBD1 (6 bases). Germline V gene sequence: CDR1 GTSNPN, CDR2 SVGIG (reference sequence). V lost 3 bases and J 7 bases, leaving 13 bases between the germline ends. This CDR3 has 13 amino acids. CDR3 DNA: TGTGCCTGGAGCGGGACAATCAGCCAGCCCCAGCATTTT. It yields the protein CAWSGTISQPQHF.

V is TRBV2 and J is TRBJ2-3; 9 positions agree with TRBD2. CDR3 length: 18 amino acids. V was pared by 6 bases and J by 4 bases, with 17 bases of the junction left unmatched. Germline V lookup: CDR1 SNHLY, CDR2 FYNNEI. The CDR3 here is CASRGGRAISERADTQYF. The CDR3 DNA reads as TGTGCCAGCAGGGGCGGGAGGGCCATTTCAGAGCGGGCAGATACGCAGTATTTT.

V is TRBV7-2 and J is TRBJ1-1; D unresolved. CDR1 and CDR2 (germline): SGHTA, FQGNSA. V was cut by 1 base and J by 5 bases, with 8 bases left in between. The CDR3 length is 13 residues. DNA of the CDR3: TGTGCCAGCAGCTTAGTTATGGAGACTGAAGCTTTCTTT. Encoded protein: CASSLVMETEAFF.

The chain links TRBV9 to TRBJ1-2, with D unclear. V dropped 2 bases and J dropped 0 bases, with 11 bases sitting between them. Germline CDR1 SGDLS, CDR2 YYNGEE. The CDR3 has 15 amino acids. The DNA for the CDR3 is TGTGCCAGCAGCGTTTACAGCGGAGCTAACTATGGCTACACCTTC. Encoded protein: CASSVYSGANYGYTF.

CDR3 nucleotides: TGTGCCTGGAGTTCCCGGGAGAGCCAGTACTTC. Translated: CAWSSRESQYF. The chain links TRBV30 to TRBJ2-7; TRBD2 is a possible D gene (6 bases). In germline, CDR1 is GTSNPN, CDR2 SVGIG (reference sequence). CDR3 size: 11 residues. The V gene lost 2 bases and the J gene lost 10 bases, with 12 bases spanning the gap. Filled out from reference TRBV30 and TRBJ2-7, the complete variable domain reads SQTIHQWPATLVQPVGSPLSLECTVEGTSNPNLYWYRQAAGRGLQLLFYSVGIGQISSEVPQNLSASRPQDRQFILSSKKLLLSDSGFYLCAWSSRESQYFGPGTRLTVT.

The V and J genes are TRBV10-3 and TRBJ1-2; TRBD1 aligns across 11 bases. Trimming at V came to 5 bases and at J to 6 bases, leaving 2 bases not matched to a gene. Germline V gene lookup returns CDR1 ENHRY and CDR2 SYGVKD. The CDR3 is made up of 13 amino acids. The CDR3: CAISPGQGDGYTF. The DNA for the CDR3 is TGTGCCATCAGTCCGGGACAGGGGGATGGCTACACCTTC.

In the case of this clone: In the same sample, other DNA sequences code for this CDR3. The CDR3 nucleotides are TGTGCCAGCAGCTTAGGGACTAGCGGATCCGAGCAGTACTTC. Translated, it gives CASSLGTSGSEQYF. The rearrangement links TRBV7-3 to TRBJ2-7, with 11 bases that match TRBD2. In germline, CDR1 is SGHTA, CDR2 FQGTGA. The CDR3 covers 14 residues. Germline trimming cut 2 bases from V and 6 bases from J; bases unmatched to any gene: 3.

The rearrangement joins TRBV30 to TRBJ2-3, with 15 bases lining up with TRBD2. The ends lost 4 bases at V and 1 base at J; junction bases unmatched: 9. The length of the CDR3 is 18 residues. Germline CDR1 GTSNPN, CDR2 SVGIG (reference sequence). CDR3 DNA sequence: TGTGCCTGGAACTTAGGACTAGCGGGAGGGCATCGCACAGATACGCAGTATTTT. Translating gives CAWNLGLAGGHRTDTQYF.

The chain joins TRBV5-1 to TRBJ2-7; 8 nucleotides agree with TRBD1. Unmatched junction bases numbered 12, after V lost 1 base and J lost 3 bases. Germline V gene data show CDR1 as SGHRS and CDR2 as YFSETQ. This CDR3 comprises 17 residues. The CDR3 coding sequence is TGCGCCAGCAGCTTGTTACCCCCAGGGGGCTTAAGCTACGAGCAGTACTTC. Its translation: CASSLLPPGGLSYEQYF.

The CDR3 loop reads CASSPISSGRGYEQYF. The DNA of the CDR3 is TGTGCCAGCAGCCCAATCTCTAGCGGGAGGGGGTACGAGCAGTACTTC. This chain joins TRBV7-9 and TRBJ2-7; 12 bases map to TRBD2. Looked up from germline, CDR1 is SEHNR and CDR2 is FQNEAQ (reference sequence). The CDR3 is 16 residues long. Trimming took 5 bases from V and 4 from J; bases not matched to a gene: 9. Full variable domain (rest looked up from reference TRBV7-9 and TRBJ2-7): DTGVSQNPRHKITKRGQNVTFRCDPISEHNRLYWYRQTLGQGPEFLTYFQNEAQLEKSRLLSDRFSAERPKGSFSTLEIQRTEQGDSAMYLCASSPISSGRGYEQYFGPGTRLTVT.

In DNA, the CDR3 is TGCGCCAGCAGCCACGAGACGGGAGGCCTCACAGATACGCAGTATTTT. This translates into CASSHETGGLTDTQYF. The genes are TRBV4-1 and TRBJ2-3; 7 bases match TRBD2. Germline lookup yields CDR1 MGHRA and CDR2 YSYEKL. The CDR3 covers 16 residues. Germline trimming cut 3 bases from V and 2 bases from J; bases unmatched to any gene: 8.

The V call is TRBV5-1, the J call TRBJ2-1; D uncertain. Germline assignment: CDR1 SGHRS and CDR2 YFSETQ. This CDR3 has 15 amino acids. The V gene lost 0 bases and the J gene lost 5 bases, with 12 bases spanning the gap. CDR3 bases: TGCGCCAGCAGCTTGGCCGGCGTGAAAAACAATGAGCAGTTCTTC. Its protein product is CASSLAGVKNNEQFF. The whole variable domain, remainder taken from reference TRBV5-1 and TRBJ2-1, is KAGVTQTPRYLIKTRGQQVTLSCSPISGHRSVSWYQQTPGQGLQFLFEYFSETQRNKGNFPGRFSGRQFSNSRSEMNVSTLELGDSALYLCASSLAGVKNNEQFFGPGTRLTVL.

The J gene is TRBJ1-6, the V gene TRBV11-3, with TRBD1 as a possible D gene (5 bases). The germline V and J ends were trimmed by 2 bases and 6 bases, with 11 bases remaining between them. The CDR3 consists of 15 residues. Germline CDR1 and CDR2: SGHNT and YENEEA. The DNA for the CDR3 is TGTGCCAGCAGCTTAAGCAGGGCGGGTAATTCACCCCTCCACTTT. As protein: CASSLSRAGNSPLHF.

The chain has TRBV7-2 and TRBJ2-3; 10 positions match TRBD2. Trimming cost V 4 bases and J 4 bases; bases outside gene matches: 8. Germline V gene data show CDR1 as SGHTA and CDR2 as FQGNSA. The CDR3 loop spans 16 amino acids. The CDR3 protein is CASSSRLAGVADTQYF. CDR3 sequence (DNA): TGTGCCAGCAGCTCTCGACTAGCGGGCGTCGCAGATACGCAGTATTTT.

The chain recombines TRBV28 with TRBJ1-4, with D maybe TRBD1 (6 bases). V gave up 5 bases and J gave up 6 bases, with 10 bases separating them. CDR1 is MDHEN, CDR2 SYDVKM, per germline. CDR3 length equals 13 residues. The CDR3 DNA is TGTGCCAGCAGTCTGCGGACAGATGAAAAACTGTTTTTT. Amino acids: CASSLRTDEKLFF.

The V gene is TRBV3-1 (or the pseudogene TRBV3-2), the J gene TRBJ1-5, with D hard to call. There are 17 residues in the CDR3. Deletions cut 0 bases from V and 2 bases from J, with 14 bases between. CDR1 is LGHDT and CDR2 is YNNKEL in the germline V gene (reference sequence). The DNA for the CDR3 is TGTGCCAGCAGCCAAGAACCAGCGCTTATTGGCAATCAGCCCCAGCATTTT. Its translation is CASSQEPALIGNQPQHF.

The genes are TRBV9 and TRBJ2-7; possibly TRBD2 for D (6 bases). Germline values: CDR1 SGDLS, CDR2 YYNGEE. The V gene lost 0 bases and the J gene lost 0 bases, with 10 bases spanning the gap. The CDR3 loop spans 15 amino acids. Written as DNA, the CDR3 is TGTGCCAGCAGCGTAGCTGACGGGAGCTCCTACGAGCAGTACTTC. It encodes CASSVADGSSYEQYF. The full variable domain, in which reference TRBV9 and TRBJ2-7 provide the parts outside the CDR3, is DSGVTQTPKHLITATGQRVTLRCSPRSGDLSVYWYQQSLDQGLQFLIQYYNGEERAKGNILERFSAQQFPDLHSELNLSSLELGDSALYFCASSVADGSSYEQYFGPGTRLTVT.

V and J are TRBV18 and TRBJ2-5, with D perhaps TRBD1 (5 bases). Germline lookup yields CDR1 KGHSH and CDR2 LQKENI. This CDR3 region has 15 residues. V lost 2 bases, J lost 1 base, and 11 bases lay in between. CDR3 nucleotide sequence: TGTGCCAGCTCACCAATTAGGGGTGTCCAAGAGACCCAGTACTTC. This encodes CASSPIRGVQETQYF. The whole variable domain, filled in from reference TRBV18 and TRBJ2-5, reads NAGVMQNPRHLVRRRGQEARLRCSPMKGHSHVYWYRQLPEEGLKFMVYLQKENIIDESGMPKERFSAEFPKEGPSILRIQQVVRGDSAAYFCASSPIRGVQETQYFGPGTRLLVL.

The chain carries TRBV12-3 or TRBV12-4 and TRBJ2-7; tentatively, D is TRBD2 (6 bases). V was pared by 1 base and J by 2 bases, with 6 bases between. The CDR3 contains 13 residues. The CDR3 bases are TGTGCCAGCAGTTTAGGGACTACCTACGAGCAGTACTTC. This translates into CASSLGTTYEQYF.

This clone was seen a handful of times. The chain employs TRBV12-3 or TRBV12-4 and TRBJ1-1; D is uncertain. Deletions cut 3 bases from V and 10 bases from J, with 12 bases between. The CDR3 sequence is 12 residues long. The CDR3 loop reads CASSFGTLLAFF. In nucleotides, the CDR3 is TGTGCCAGCAGTTTTGGCACCTTGCTAGCTTTCTTT.

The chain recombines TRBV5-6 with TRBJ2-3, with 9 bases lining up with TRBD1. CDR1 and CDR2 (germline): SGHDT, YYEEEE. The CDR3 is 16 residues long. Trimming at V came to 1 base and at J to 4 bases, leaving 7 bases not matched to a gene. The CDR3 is CASSLSPTGGADTQYF. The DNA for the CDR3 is TGTGCCAGCAGCTTGTCGCCGACAGGGGGAGCAGATACGCAGTATTTT.

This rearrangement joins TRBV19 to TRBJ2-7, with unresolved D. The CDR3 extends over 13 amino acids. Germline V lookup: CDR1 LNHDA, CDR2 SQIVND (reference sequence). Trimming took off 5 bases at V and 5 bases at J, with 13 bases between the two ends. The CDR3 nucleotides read TGTGCCAGTAGTTTCGGCCCTTCCAACGAGCAGTACTTC. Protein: CASSFGPSNEQYF. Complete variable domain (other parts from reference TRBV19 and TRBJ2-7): DGGITQSPKYLFRKEGQNVTLSCEQNLNHDAMYWYRQDPGQGLRLIYYSQIVNDFQKGDIAEGYSVSREKKESFPLTVTSAQKNPTAFYLCASSFGPSNEQYFGPGTRLTVT.

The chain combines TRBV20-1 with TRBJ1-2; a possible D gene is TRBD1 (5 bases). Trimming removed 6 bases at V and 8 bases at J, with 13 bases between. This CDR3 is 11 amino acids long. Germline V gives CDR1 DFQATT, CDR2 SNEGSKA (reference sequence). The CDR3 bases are TGCAGTGCACCGACCCAGGGAGGCTACACCTTC. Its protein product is CSAPTQGGYTF.